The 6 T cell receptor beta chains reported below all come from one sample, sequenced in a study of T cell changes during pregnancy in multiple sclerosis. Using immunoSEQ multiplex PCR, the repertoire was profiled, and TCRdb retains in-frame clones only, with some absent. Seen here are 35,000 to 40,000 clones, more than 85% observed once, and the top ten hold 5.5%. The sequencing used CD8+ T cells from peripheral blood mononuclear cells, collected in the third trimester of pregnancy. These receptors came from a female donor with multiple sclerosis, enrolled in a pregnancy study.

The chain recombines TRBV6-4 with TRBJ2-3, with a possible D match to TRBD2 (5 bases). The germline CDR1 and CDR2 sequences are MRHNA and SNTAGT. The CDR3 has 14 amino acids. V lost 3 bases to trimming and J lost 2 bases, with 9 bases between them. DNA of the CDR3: TGTGCCAGCAGTGAAAAGCGGAACACAGATACGCAGTATTTT. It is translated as CASSEKRNTDTQYF.

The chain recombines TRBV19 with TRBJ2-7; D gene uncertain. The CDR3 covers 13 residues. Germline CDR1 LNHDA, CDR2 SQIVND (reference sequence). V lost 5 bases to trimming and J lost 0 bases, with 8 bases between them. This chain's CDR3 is CASSFTDSYEQYF. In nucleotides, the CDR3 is TGTGCCAGTAGTTTTACAGACTCCTACGAGCAGTACTTC.

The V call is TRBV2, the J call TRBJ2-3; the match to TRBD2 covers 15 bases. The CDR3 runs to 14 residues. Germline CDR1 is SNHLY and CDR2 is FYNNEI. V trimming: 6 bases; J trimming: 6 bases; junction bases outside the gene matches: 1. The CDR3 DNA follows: TGTGCCAGCAGAGGACTAGCGGGAGGGGATACGCAGTATTTT. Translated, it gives CASRGLAGGDTQYF.

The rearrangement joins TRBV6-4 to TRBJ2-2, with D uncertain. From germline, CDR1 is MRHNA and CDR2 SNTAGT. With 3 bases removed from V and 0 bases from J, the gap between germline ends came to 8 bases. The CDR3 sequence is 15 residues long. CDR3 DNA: TGTGCCAGCAGTGAGAGTTTATCGAACACCGGGGAGCTGTTTTTT. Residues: CASSESLSNTGELFF.

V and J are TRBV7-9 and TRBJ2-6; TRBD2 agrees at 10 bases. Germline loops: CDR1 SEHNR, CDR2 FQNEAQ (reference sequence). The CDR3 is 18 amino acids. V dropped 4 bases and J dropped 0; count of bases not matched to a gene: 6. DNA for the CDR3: TGTGCCAGCAGCTCTTGGACTAGCGGCCCCTCTGGGGCCAACGTCCTGACTTTC. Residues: CASSSWTSGPSGANVLTF. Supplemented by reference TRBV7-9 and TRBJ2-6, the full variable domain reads DTGVSQNPRHKITKRGQNVTFRCDPISEHNRLYWYRQTLGQGPEFLTYFQNEAQLEKSRLLSDRFSAERPKGSFSTLEIQRTEQGDSAMYLCASSSWTSGPSGANVLTFGAGSRLTVL.

In DNA, the CDR3 is TGTGCCAGCAGCGTTGGACAGGGGGCGGGTGAAAAACTGTTTTTT. Protein product: CASSVGQGAGEKLFF. This chain uses TRBV9 with TRBJ1-4; 11 positions match TRBD1. This CDR3 contains 15 residues. V was clipped by 2 bases and J by 7 bases; unmatched bases: 4. Germline CDR1 SGDLS, CDR2 YYNGEE.